These 4 T cell receptor beta chains were all obtained from the same sample, sequenced in a study of blood T cell repertoires in COVID-19 (TCRdb year 2020). Library generation was performed with the immunoSEQ multiplex PCR assay. Drawn from immuneACCESS, this table holds only the in-frame rearrangements with V and J called that TCRdb kept. Clones are partly lost; checked studies trace under half to an unresolved V gene and leave the rest unexplained. The sample table lists about 110,000 clones, roughly 81% of them with a count of one. The ten largest clones add up to 1.3% to 1.5% of the sample. Sample: peripheral blood. Source of these receptors: a man aged 40-55 years with acute or convalescent COVID-19.

The chain is built from TRBV4-2 and TRBJ1-4; perhaps TRBD1 as D (5 bases). Germline V lookup: CDR1 LGHNA, CDR2 YNFKEQ. V shed 0 bases and J shed 6 bases, with 11 bases lying between them. This CDR3 is 15 amino acids long. CDR3 DNA sequence: TGTGCCAGCAGCCAAGAGTTCGGAGGGGATGAAAAACTGTTTTTT. Its protein is CASSQEFGGDEKLFF.

This sequence joins TRBV2 and TRBJ2-1; 9 nucleotides agree with TRBD1. The trim removed 4 bases at V and 4 bases at J, leaving 5 bases unmatched. The CDR3 runs to 15 residues. Looked up from germline, CDR1 is SNHLY and CDR2 is FYNNEI. CDR3: CASSAGTGMYNEQFF. CDR3 DNA: TGTGCCAGCAGTGCCGGGACAGGGATGTACAATGAGCAGTTCTTC.

The chain joins TRBV5-1 to TRBJ2-7; 9 positions match TRBD1. Germline-derived CDR1 and CDR2 are SGHRS and YFSETQ. The V gene end was trimmed by 5 bases and the J gene end by 2 bases; junction bases not matched to a gene: 11. This CDR3 spans 16 amino acids. CDR3 bases: TGCGCCAGCAGTTTTCAACCGGGACAGGGAACCTACGAGCAGTACTTC. It is translated as CASSFQPGQGTYEQYF.

The V and J genes are TRBV24-1 and TRBJ2-1, with 10 bases fitting TRBD2. V gave up 9 bases and J gave up 7 bases; unmatched junction bases: 5. The CDR3 covers 13 residues. The germline V gene has CDR1 KGHDR and CDR2 SFDVKD. DNA of the CDR3: TGTGCCACCCGGACTAGCGGCGGGAATGAGCAGTTCTTC. Protein sequence: CATRTSGGNEQFF.